This T cell receptor beta chain stems from a study of blood T cell repertoires in COVID-19 (dated by TCRdb to 2018 to 2021). About the investigation overall: The collaborator samples originated in the United States, Italy and Spain and spanned the acute and convalescent phases of COVID-19. The material from the prospective study consisted of cDNA or gDNA derived from T cells, B-cell-depleted T cells, or PBMCs. Where available, HLA class I and class II types were obtained from metadata supplied by the sample provider rather than from assay-based typing. A de-identified subject ID, COVID-19 status, age in years and sex were almost always included in the sample metadata. A freely available public database, intended as a resource for researchers studying the immune response to SARS-CoV-2, is where the repertoires were released. The samples were drawn from two sources: the first 160 participants of the ongoing ImmuneRACE study, and 1,254 subjects contributed by 6 global collaborators. The dataset comprised deeply sampled blood TCRbeta repertoires from subjects exposed to, actively infected with, or recovered from COVID-19.

The collaborating institutions used their own protocols to collect whole blood in K2EDTA tubes. For TCRbeta analysis, collaborators shipped samples as frozen whole blood, isolated PBMCs, or DNA extracted from either of those sample types. As regards this clone: Its recognized antigen is unknown. One base away there is no much larger clone; base qualities are not given.

On the study overall, not on this receptor specifically: The amount of clinical and demographic metadata varied by source and participant and was provided uncurated.

TCRbeta CDR3 regions were amplified from genomic DNA by means of the immunoSEQ Assay, a bias-controlled multiplex PCR. In the original analysis: Within the assay, amplification of reference gene primers was used to estimate how many nucleated cells each sample contained. To quantify the absolute abundance of each unique TCRbeta CDR3 rearrangement, sequence reads were collapsed and filtered. For each sample, productive Simpson clonality was calculated as the square root of Simpson's diversity index across productive rearrangements. Imported from immuneACCESS, the table was reduced by TCRdb to in-frame sequences with V and J called. These copies leave out some clones; in studies compared against another copy, an unresolved V gene accounts for under half, and the cause of the remainder is not known. V and J calls and clone size are copied from that table; D and trimming were computed from the DNA. This sample gives about 120,000 clones in total; 90% of them show up just once. Jointly, the top ten make up 1.8% of the sample.

The germline V gene supplies CDR1 MGHDK and CDR2 SYGVNS. The CDR3 runs 15 amino acids, cysteine and phenylalanine included. CDR3 DNA is the only sequence kept; it has 45 bases, read in frame from the first base. The germline ends are 9 bases apart after V is trimmed by 1 base and J by 0 bases. The sequence was obtained from a human donor with active COVID-19. The donor label of this sample is uncertain. The V and J genes are TRBV25-1 and TRBJ1-1; confidence is insufficient to name the D gene. Sequencing was performed on peripheral blood. Here the CDR3 is given as CASSESGRMNTEAFF. The DNA sequence follows: TGTGCCAGCAGTGAATCCGGGAGAATGAACACTGAAGCTTTCTTT.